The entry below describes one T cell receptor beta chain. This sample is drawn from a study of blood T cells in healthy people across ages. CDR3 size: 13 residues. Germline CDR1 reads SQVTM; CDR2 reads ANQGSEA. The V end lost 6 bases, the J end lost 7 bases, and 16 bases lay between the germline ends. With a J-beta primer mix and a sample-barcoded 5' primer, a second PCR ran 7 to 11 cycles. TCRdb re-analysed the 5' RACE reads in MiXCR, keeping a single row per CDR3 protein. The sample shows around 700,000 distinct CDR3 sequences, 20% to 25% of them seen only once. In addition, the sample was reused for a study of T cells of mothers and their children.

The chain links TRBV29-1 to TRBJ2-4; maybe TRBD2 (6 bases). The clonotype was recovered from a boy between 10 and 17 years old in good health. Source material: blood. The CDR3 sequence: CSVEPPAGNIQYF. As DNA, the CDR3 is TGCAGCGTCGAACCCCCGGCGGGGAACATTCAGTACTTC.